This T cell receptor beta chain was retrieved from a study of blood T cell repertoires in COVID-19. On the study more broadly: Acute and convalescent COVID-19 samples came from the United States, Italy and Spain.

In its sample, this clone was seen once. While infection was still active, Seattle patients were enrolled and then followed longitudinally. Germline CDR1 is MNHEY and CDR2 is SVGAGI. With 5 bases removed from V and 4 bases from J, the gap between germline ends came to 14 bases. The length of the CDR3 is 14 residues. The table came from immunoSEQ multiplex PCR; TCRdb's copy has only in-frame clones and leaves some out. Seen here are some 300,000 clones, 89% observed once, and the top ten hold less than 2%. The rearrangement uses TRBV6-5 and TRBJ1-2, with D possibly being TRBD1 (6 bases). The sequenced sample consisted of peripheral blood. The clonotype comes from a woman aged 25 to 39 with COVID-19, enrolled during active disease. The CDR3 DNA reads TGTGCCAGCAGTCAGCCCGGACAGATCTATGGCTACACCTTC. Translated, it gives CASSQPGQIYGYTF.